Below are 15 T cell receptor beta chains sequenced from a single sample in a study of blood T cell repertoires in COVID-19. The table came from immunoSEQ multiplex PCR; TCRdb's copy has only in-frame clones and leaves some out. This sample yields about 62,000 clones, of which around 83% are seen a single time; 6% to 6.5% belongs to the top ten. Sequenced material: peripheral blood. These receptors were obtained from a human donor in a cohort sampled during active COVID-19.

The chain is built from TRBV2 and TRBJ2-2; TRBD2 agrees at 12 bases. Germline V gene lookup returns CDR1 SNHLY and CDR2 FYNNEI. J lost 4 bases, V lost 5 bases, and 2 bases had no gene match. CDR3 length: 15 amino acids. CDR3 DNA sequence: TGTGCCAGCAGTTCTAGCGGGGGGGGCACCGGGGAGCTGTTTTTT. Encoded protein: CASSSSGGGTGELFF.

V usage is TRBV20-1 and J usage is TRBJ1-1; D gene uncertain. CDR3 length: 11 amino acids. Trimming stripped 4 bases from V and 8 bases from J, with 11 bases between. Germline-derived CDR1 and CDR2 are DFQATT and SNEGSKA (reference sequence). Written as DNA, the CDR3 is TGCAGTGCTAAGGAGGAGACAGAAGCTTTCTTT. Residues: CSAKEETEAFF.

The CDR3 reads CASSVEGGLVTGELFF. CDR3 DNA: TGTGCCAGCAGCGTAGAAGGGGGACTAGTCACCGGGGAGCTGTTTTTT. The gene calls are TRBV9 and TRBJ2-2; 8 bases fit TRBD2. The CDR3 has 16 amino acids. Germline loops: CDR1 SGDLS, CDR2 YYNGEE. V was pared by 0 bases and J by 4 bases, with 5 bases of the junction left unmatched.

The gene calls are TRBV28 and TRBJ1-1, with 7 bases fitting TRBD1. Germline V CDR1 and CDR2: MDHEN, SYDVKM. The length of the CDR3 is 15 residues. The J segment lost 1 base and the V segment lost 3 bases, leaving 5 bases of the junction unmatched. The CDR3 coding sequence is TGTGCCAGCAGTTTGCGAGGGGGCGCGAACACTGAAGCTTTCTTT. Amino acid sequence: CASSLRGGANTEAFF.

The chain joins TRBV5-1 to TRBJ2-3; a weak D match, TRBD2 (5 bases). The V and J ends lost 0 bases and 4 bases respectively, with 9 bases between them. The length of the CDR3 is 14 residues. Germline values: CDR1 SGHRS, CDR2 YFSETQ. Written as DNA, the CDR3 is TGCGCCAGCAGCTTGGGCGGGCCCGCAGATACGCAGTATTTT. Its translation is CASSLGGPADTQYF.

This chain connects TRBV12-3 or TRBV12-4 to TRBJ1-5; D is perhaps TRBD1 (6 bases). The CDR3 consists of 13 residues. V gave up 3 bases and J gave up 7 bases, with 10 bases separating them. CDR3 amino acids: CASSFRGRQPQHF. In nucleotides, the CDR3 is TGTGCCAGCAGTTTCAGGGGCAGACAGCCCCAGCATTTT.

CDR3 sequence: CASSQVGANIQYF. The CDR3 bases are TGTGCCAGCAGCCAAGTAGGGGCAAACATTCAGTACTTC. The chain recombines TRBV14 with TRBJ2-4; a possible D gene is TRBD1 (5 bases). The CDR3 is made up of 13 amino acids. Germline values: CDR1 SGHDN, CDR2 FVKESK. Trimming cost V 1 base and J 6 bases, with 7 bases left between them.

The V and J genes are TRBV5-4 and TRBJ2-6; D might be TRBD1 (6 bases). Germline lookup yields CDR1 SGHNT and CDR2 YYREEE (reference sequence). CDR3 length: 15 amino acids. Trimming left V 3 bases short and J 4 bases short, with 11 bases between. DNA of the CDR3: TGTGCCAGCAGCTCAACAGGGAAAGGGGCCAACGTCCTGACTTTC. Residues: CASSSTGKGANVLTF. Full variable domain (outside the CDR3, taken from reference TRBV5-4 and TRBJ2-6): ETGVTQSPTHLIKTRGQQVTLRCSSQSGHNTVSWYQQALGQGPQFIFQYYREEENGRGNFPPRFSGLQFPNYSSELNVNALELDDSALYLCASSSTGKGANVLTFGAGSRLTVL.

CDR3 in DNA: TGTGCCGGACGATCGGACGGGGGGAACACCGGGGAGCTGTTTTTT. It specifies CAGRSDGGNTGELFF. The chain couples TRBV7-9 to TRBJ2-2, with D maybe TRBD2 (6 bases). This CDR3 contains 15 residues. Germline V gene sequence: CDR1 SEHNR, CDR2 FQNEAQ (reference sequence). The V gene lost 11 bases and the J gene lost 1 base, with 17 bases spanning the gap.

V gene TRBV19 combines with J gene TRBJ2-3; TRBD2 aligns across 9 bases. V was clipped by 7 bases and J by 1 base; unmatched bases: 15. From germline, CDR1 is LNHDA and CDR2 SQIVND (reference sequence). This CDR3 region has 18 residues. CDR3 in DNA: TGTGCCAGTATGGGGTGGGTAGCGGGAGCTTTTGGCACAGATACGCAGTATTTT. Translation gives CASMGWVAGAFGTDTQYF.

The V and J genes are TRBV19 and TRBJ1-1, with D uncertain. V lost 1 base and J 2 bases, leaving 14 bases between the germline ends. This CDR3 is 16 amino acids long. Germline CDR1 LNHDA, CDR2 SQIVND (reference sequence). CDR3 sequence reads: CASSIVDSQVNTEAFF. The CDR3 coding sequence is TGTGCCAGTAGTATAGTGGACTCCCAGGTCAACACTGAAGCTTTCTTT.

The chain couples TRBV13 to TRBJ2-7; 10 bases line up with TRBD2. Germline V gene data show CDR1 as PRHDT and CDR2 as FYEKMQ (reference sequence). The CDR3 is 15 amino acids. Trimming at V came to 5 bases and at J to 2 bases, leaving 6 bases not matched to a gene. In DNA form, the CDR3 reads TGTGCCAGCAGCATGCTAGCGGGAGCCCCCTACGAGCAGTACTTC. Translating it yields CASSMLAGAPYEQYF.

The J gene is TRBJ2-1, the V gene TRBV24-1; tentatively, D is TRBD1 (5 bases). V was cut by 4 bases and J by 7 bases, with 7 bases left in between. This CDR3 spans 12 amino acids. Germline V gene sequence: CDR1 KGHDR, CDR2 SFDVKD. CDR3 loop: CATSERGNEQFF. Here the CDR3 DNA reads TGTGCCACCAGTGAAAGGGGTAATGAGCAGTTCTTC.

The V gene is TRBV18, the J gene TRBJ2-7; weak D call: TRBD1 (9 bases). This CDR3 is built from 16 residues. Per the germline V gene, CDR1 is KGHSH and CDR2 is LQKENI. The V gene lost 6 bases and the J gene lost 3 bases, with 21 bases spanning the gap. Here the CDR3 reads CASSPKRGGQGYEQYF. In DNA, the CDR3 is TGTGCCAGCTCCCCGAAACGGGGGGGACAGGGCTACGAGCAGTACTTC. The complete variable domain, with remaining parts taken from reference TRBV18 and TRBJ2-7, reads NAGVMQNPRHLVRRRGQEARLRCSPMKGHSHVYWYRQLPEEGLKFMVYLQKENIIDESGMPKERFSAEFPKEGPSILRIQQVVRGDSAAYFCASSPKRGGQGYEQYFGPGTRLTVT.

About this clone itself: At one end, the junction sequence differs from germline, possibly due to a read error. This sequence joins TRBV6-5 and TRBJ1-4; D is uncertain. Germline V gene lookup returns CDR1 MNHEY and CDR2 SVGAGI. The CDR3 consists of 11 residues. CDR3 DNA: TGTGCCAGCAGTTTAATGGCCTATAGCAGCTTT. Its translation is CASSLMAYSSF.